The rows below give T cell receptor beta chains drawn from one sample of a study of cytotoxic CD8 clonotypes in ibrutinib-treated CLL. TCRdb's copy holds only in-frame clones and misses some; the assay was immunoSEQ multiplex PCR. The sample has over 70,000 clones, 86% seen once. This specimen consisted of PBMCs, obtained before ibrutinib treatment. The receptors come from a human donor with chronic lymphocytic leukemia. Both conserved end residues are part of each CDR3. The D gene is left open where the match is weak. Clone size appears in some rows only: once, few, many, or a class for an expanded clone.

D	J	size	V	DNA	CDR3
.	TRBJ2-7	.	TRBV5-6	TGTGCCAGCAGCTTGGAGCGGGCCTACGAGCAGTACTTC	CASSLERAYEQYF
TRBD2	TRBJ2-7	.	TRBV30	TGTGCCTGGAGAACTAGCGGCTCCTACGAGCAGTACTTC	CAWRTSGSYEQYF
.	TRBJ2-1	.	TRBV30	TGTGCCTGGAGGAACCTTGACAGATACAATGAGCAGTTCTTC	CAWRNLDRYNEQFF
.	TRBJ2-1	.	TRBV23-1	TGCGCCAGCAGTCAATCCGGTACTGAGCAGTTCTTC	CASSQSGTEQFF
.	TRBJ2-3	.	TRBV11-3	TGTGCCAGCAGCCTAAGAGGCTTAGGGGACGACACAGATACGCAGTATTTT	CASSLRGLGDDTDTQYF
.	TRBJ1-3	.	TRBV6-1	TGTGCCAGCAGTTCAGGGGCTTACTCTGGAAACACCATATATTTT	CASSSGAYSGNTIYF
.	TRBJ2-1	.	TRBV5-4	TGTGCCAGCAGCCGAGACTCGACGAACAATGAGCAGTTCTTC	CASSRDSTNNEQFF
TRBD2	TRBJ2-3	.	TRBV5-4	TGTGCCAGCAGCGCGGAGTGGGCTAGCGGGACCCTGGGAGATACGCAGTATTTT	CASSAEWASGTLGDTQYF
.	TRBJ1-2	.	TRBV27	TGTGCCAGCAGTCCCTCGGGCAGGGGCGGATATGGCTACACCTTC	CASSPSGRGGYGYTF
.	TRBJ1-2	.	TRBV5-4	TGTGCCAGCAGGTTTACAGGGAACTATGGCTACACCTTC	CASRFTGNYGYTF
TRBD1	TRBJ1-1	.	TRBV7-3	TGTGCCAGCAGCTCTTGGGCAGGGGGAACTGAAGCTTTCTTT	CASSSWAGGTEAFF
TRBD2	TRBJ2-3	once	TRBV18	TGTGCCAGCTCACCACGGCGTAGCGGGAGGGCCCCAGATACGCAGTATTTT	CASSPRRSGRAPDTQYF
TRBD1	TRBJ2-7	once	TRBV27	TGTGCCAGCAGTTGGTTCAGGGGGCAGGCCTACGAGCAGTACTTC	CASSWFRGQAYEQYF
.	TRBJ2-2	.	TRBV28	TGTGCCAGCAGGACGACAGGGAACACCGGGGAGCTGTTTTTT	CASRTTGNTGELFF
.	TRBJ2-3	.	TRBV6-5	TGTGCGGGTAGGCAGGCAAGCACAGATACGCAGTATTTT	CAGRQASTDTQYF
TRBD1	TRBJ2-3	.	TRBV9	TGTGCCAGCAGCGTAGATGGACAGGGTAATGCAGATACGCAGTATTTT	CASSVDGQGNADTQYF
.	TRBJ1-3	.	TRBV9	TGTGCCAGCAGCGTAGGTGGAACGGCTGGAAACACCATATATTTT	CASSVGGTAGNTIYF